Included here is one TCR beta chain sequence, with context. Its antigen remains unidentified. Some clones are missing from TCRdb's copy, which holds only in-frame ones; the method was immunoSEQ multiplex PCR. The table includes about 63,000 clones, 75% to 90% detected once. Per the germline V gene, CDR1 is LNHDA and CDR2 is SQIVND (reference sequence). Unmatched junction bases numbered 4, after V lost 5 bases and J lost 6 bases. The CDR3 is made up of 13 amino acids. This sample is drawn from a study of OX40 agonist ivuxolimab in advanced cancers. Study-level points and caveats: In the expanded peripheral T cells, antigen specificity was never determined.

This sample comprised CD4+ or CD8+ T cells sorted from blood, obtained in a trial of the OX40 agonist ivuxolimab. This chain joins TRBV19 and TRBJ2-1, with 7 bases fitting TRBD2. The source of this sequence is an adult with an advanced solid tumor such as melanoma, head and neck, liver or kidney cancer. The CDR3 DNA is TGTGCCAGTAGTTGGCGGGGGAGCAATGAGCAGTTCTTC. Protein product: CASSWRGSNEQFF.